This TCR beta chain was identified during a study of shared clonotypes between healthy human individuals. Points from the study as a whole: In a handful of donors, around 4.5% of naive CD4 clonotypes appeared in common.

Turning to this clone: Its antigen is undetermined. Other DNA sequences in this specimen translate into the identical CDR3.

Assay used: immunoSEQ multiplex PCR; TCRdb lists only in-frame clones, some missing. The sample shows 600,000 or so clones, roughly 95% of them seen only once. CDR3 length: 12 residues. The germline V gene encodes CDR1 MNHEY and CDR2 SMNVEV (reference sequence). V was pared by 8 bases and J by 4 bases, with 10 bases between. Naive CD8 populations comprised CD45RO-negative cells positively selected for CCR7, excluding terminally differentiated effector memory CD45RA+ cells. The sample was naive CD8+ T cells sorted from blood. The chain recombines TRBV27 with TRBJ2-3; a possible D gene is TRBD1 (6 bases). The sequence derives from a woman younger than 45 in good health. CDR3 nucleotide sequence: TGTGCCAGCGGCTACAGGGCAGATACGCAGTATTTT. This encodes CASGYRADTQYF.